A selection of T cell receptor beta chains follows, all from one sample in a study of PD-1 blockade in mismatch repair-deficient tumors. Assay: immunoSEQ multiplex PCR; the TCRdb copy retains only in-frame clones and omits some. The sample holds 77,000 or so clones, about four fifths seen once. The material was peripheral blood, obtained 44 weeks after starting pembrolizumab. These TCRs come from an adult with mismatch repair-deficient cancer. CDR3s include the opening cysteine and the closing phenylalanine or tryptophan. The order of the fields is J gene, V gene, CDR3 protein.

TRBJ1-1 | TRBV19 | CASSIMGEAFF
TRBJ1-4 | TRBV5-1 | CASSPGATNEKLFF
TRBJ1-1 | TRBV18 | CASSPGQLILNTEAFF
TRBJ2-1 | TRBV28 | CASSLLMTSGDERQFF
TRBJ2-3 | TRBV5-1 | CASSLVGSGTSTDTQYF
TRBJ1-5 | TRBV28 | CASSFRRGPQPQHF
TRBJ2-7 | TRBV7-9 | CASSFEQGLEQYF
TRBJ2-7 | TRBV11-3 | CASSLDGGQWVYEQYF
TRBJ2-7 | TRBV7-6 | CASSLTSGSWEQYF
TRBJ2-5 | TRBV7-7 | CASSRDSQETQYF
TRBJ2-1 | TRBV27 | CASSLFLEAGIHNEQFF
TRBJ1-4 | TRBV25-1 | CASSDSLVNSTNEKLFF
TRBJ1-2 | TRBV7-9 | CASSRNTGDFYTF
TRBJ1-1 | TRBV7-9 | CASSSLSSTEAFF
TRBJ2-1 | TRBV21-1 | CASSRLAGSNEQFF